Sequencing of this T cell receptor beta chain was carried out in a study of OX40 agonist ivuxolimab in advanced cancers. Study-level background: With a range of roughly 20 to 80, age averaged approximately 55 years, and around 80% were male.

Some clones are missing from TCRdb's copy, which holds only in-frame ones; the method was immunoSEQ multiplex PCR. The repertoire holds approximately 70,000 clones, with more than 75% as singletons. The study sampled blood at baseline, cycle 4 day 1, and cycle 7 day 1. Trimming shortened V by 6 bases and J by 2 bases, and 10 bases separated the two germline ends. CDR1 and CDR2 from the germline V gene are ENHRY and SYGVKD. The CDR3 totals 13 residues. The chain combines TRBV10-3 with TRBJ1-1; possible D gene TRBD1, 5 bases. The receptor was derived from an adult with an advanced solid tumor such as melanoma, head and neck, liver or kidney cancer. This material consisted of CD4+ or CD8+ T cells sorted from blood, taken in a trial of the OX40 agonist ivuxolimab. The CDR3: CAIRFGGNTEAFF. In DNA, the CDR3 is TGTGCCATCAGGTTCGGGGGTAACACTGAAGCTTTCTTT.